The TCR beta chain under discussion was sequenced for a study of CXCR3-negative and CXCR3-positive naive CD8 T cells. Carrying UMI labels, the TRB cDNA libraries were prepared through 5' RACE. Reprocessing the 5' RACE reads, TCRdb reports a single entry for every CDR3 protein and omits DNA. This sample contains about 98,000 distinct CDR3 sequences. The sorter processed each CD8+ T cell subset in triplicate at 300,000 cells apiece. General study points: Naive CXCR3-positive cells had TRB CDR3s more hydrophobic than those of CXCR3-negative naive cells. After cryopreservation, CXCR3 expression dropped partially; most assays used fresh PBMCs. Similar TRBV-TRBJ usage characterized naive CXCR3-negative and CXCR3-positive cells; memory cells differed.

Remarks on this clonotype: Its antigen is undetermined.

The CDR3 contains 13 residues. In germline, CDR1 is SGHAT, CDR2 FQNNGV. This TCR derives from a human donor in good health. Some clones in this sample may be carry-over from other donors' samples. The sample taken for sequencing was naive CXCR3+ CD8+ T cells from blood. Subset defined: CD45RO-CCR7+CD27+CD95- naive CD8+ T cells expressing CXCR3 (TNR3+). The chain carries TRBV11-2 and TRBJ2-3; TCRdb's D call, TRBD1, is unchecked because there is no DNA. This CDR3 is CASSPPSTDTQYF. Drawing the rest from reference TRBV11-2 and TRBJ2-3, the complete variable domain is EAGVAQSPRYKIIEKRQSVAFWCNPISGHATLYWYQQILGQGPKLLIQFQNNGVVDDSQLPKDRFSAERLKGVDSTLKIQPAKLEDSAVYLCASSPPSTDTQYFGPGTRLTVL.